The 29 T cell receptor beta chains presented below share a single source sample, sequenced in a study of T-cell reconstitution after alpha-beta-depleted transplantation in children. Preparation of the TCRbeta library was carried out with unique molecular identifiers. TCRdb processed the PCR reads anew with MiXCR; each CDR3 protein has one entry. This table has 190,000 or so distinct CDR3 sequences, about 6.3% appearing once. This specimen was PBMCs from the stem cell graft donor, taken from the stem cell graft. The receptors stem from a human donor who donated a stem cell graft to a child with Wiskott-Aldrich syndrome.

V gene TRBV10-3 combines with J gene TRBJ1-2; D is unclear. V gave up 6 bases and J gave up 4 bases, with 27 bases separating them. The CDR3 runs to 18 residues. Germline CDR1 and CDR2: ENHRY and SYGVKD. CDR3 sequence: CAISPGVHCWVISYGYTF. In DNA form, the CDR3 reads TGTGCCATCAGCCCCGGGGTCCACTGCTGGGTTATTTCCTATGGCTACACCTTC.

This clonotype appeared many times. The chain recombines TRBV11-2 with TRBJ2-7; 11 bases match TRBD2. The CDR3 is 16 residues long. Germline trimming cut 6 bases from V and 3 bases from J; bases unmatched to any gene: 10. CDR1 is SGHAT and CDR2 is FQNNGV in the germline V gene. The CDR3 bases are TGTGCCAGCAGGGCAGAGGGGACTAGCGGATACTACGAGCAGTACTTC. Its translation is CASRAEGTSGYYEQYF.

This clonotype was counted at least ten times. The chain has TRBV5-1 and TRBJ2-3; D is unresolved. The germline gives CDR1 SGHRS, CDR2 YFSETQ. The CDR3 extends over 14 amino acids. V lost 1 base and J 3 bases, leaving 9 bases between the germline ends. In DNA, the CDR3 is TGCGCCAGCAGCTTGAGTCAGCAGACAGATACGCAGTATTTT. The encoded protein is CASSLSQQTDTQYF.

This clonotype came up many times. CDR3 in amino acids: CASRGGGHEQYF. The CDR3 DNA sequence: TGTGCCAGCCGTGGTGGAGGGCACGAGCAGTACTTC. The rearrangement joins TRBV6-5 to TRBJ2-7; tentatively, D is TRBD2 (6 bases). This CDR3 has 12 amino acids. Trimming took 8 bases from V and 5 from J, leaving 13 bases between them. Germline-derived CDR1 and CDR2 are MNHEY and SVGAGI.

This clonotype was recorded many times. The rearrangement uses TRBV29-1 and TRBJ2-3, with TRBD2 matching 13 bases. V gave up 6 bases and J gave up 5 bases; unmatched junction bases: 8. The CDR3 is 15 residues long. The germline V gene has CDR1 SQVTM and CDR2 ANQGSEA. This CDR3 is CSVRTSGGAGDTQYF. Written as DNA, the CDR3 is TGCAGCGTCCGCACTAGCGGGGGGGCAGGAGATACGCAGTATTTT.

This clonotype was counted many times. The CDR3 DNA is TGCAGCGTTGTGGGGGGACTGCGAACTGAAGCTTTCTTT. Its protein is CSVVGGLRTEAFF. V gene TRBV29-1 combines with J gene TRBJ1-1, with a possible D match to TRBD1 (5 bases). The CDR3 is 13 amino acids. The V gene lost 4 bases and the J gene lost 5 bases, with 14 bases spanning the gap. The V gene's germline CDR1 is SQVTM and CDR2 ANQGSEA. Complete variable domain (other parts from reference TRBV29-1 and TRBJ1-1): SAVISQKPSRDICQRGTSLTIQCQVDSQVTMMFWYRQQPGQSLTLIATANQGSEATYESGFVIDKFPISRPNLTFSTLTVSNMSPEDSSIYLCSVVGGLRTEAFFGQGTRLTVV.

This clonotype came up many times. V and J are TRBV10-3 and TRBJ2-1; D possibly corresponds to TRBD2 (7 bases). The CDR3 contains 13 residues. Deletions cut 7 bases from V and 8 bases from J, with 15 bases between. CDR1 and CDR2 (germline): ENHRY, SYGVKD. The CDR3 DNA follows: TGTGCCATCAACTCCCAGGGGAGGGATGAGCAGTTCTTC. Amino acids: CAINSQGRDEQFF.

DNA of the CDR3: TGTGCCAGCAGTGGAAACGACAATGAGCAGTTCTTC. Translated: CASSGNDNEQFF. The chain combines TRBV6-6 with TRBJ2-1; unclear D gene. CDR1 MNHNY and CDR2 SVGAGI come from the germline V gene (reference sequence). Trimming took 5 bases from V and 5 from J, leaving 7 bases between them. The CDR3 runs 12 residues.

The table lists this clonotype with many counts. The V gene is TRBV12-3 or TRBV12-4, the J gene TRBJ2-7; the D gene could be TRBD1 or TRBD2 (6 bases each). CDR3 length: 13 amino acids. V was trimmed by 3 bases and J by 5 bases, leaving 11 bases between them. CDR3 nucleotides: TGTGCCAGCAGTTTCTTCGGGGGCAACGAGCAGTACTTC. Translated, it gives CASSFFGGNEQYF.

This clonotype was counted at least ten times. V is TRBV20-1 and J is TRBJ1-1; D uncertain. CDR1 is DFQATT, CDR2 SNEGSKA, per germline (reference sequence). V was clipped by 5 bases and J by 3 bases, with 10 bases between them. The CDR3 has 12 amino acids. The CDR3 loop is CSAAGPDTEAFF. Here the CDR3 DNA reads TGCAGTGCTGCCGGTCCGGACACTGAAGCTTTCTTT.

The table lists this clonotype with many counts. The CDR3, as DNA: TGCAGTGCTAGAGATGGGACAGGGAGGGACTATGGCTACACCTTC. This encodes CSARDGTGRDYGYTF. The chain recombines TRBV20-1 with TRBJ1-2, with TRBD1 identical over 9 bases. Germline assignment: CDR1 DFQATT and CDR2 SNEGSKA (reference sequence). The J segment lost 3 bases and the V segment lost 0 bases, leaving 5 bases of the junction unmatched. The CDR3 runs to 15 residues.

This clonotype showed up many times. The rearrangement joins TRBV20-1 to TRBJ2-3; 9 nucleotides match TRBD2. V was clipped by 3 bases and J by 3 bases; unmatched bases: 10. CDR3 length: 16 residues. Germline V gene lookup returns CDR1 DFQATT and CDR2 SNEGSKA (reference sequence). As DNA, the CDR3 is TGCAGTGCTAGTTATAGGCTAGCGGGGTTTACAGATACGCAGTATTTT. Translating it yields CSASYRLAGFTDTQYF.

This clonotype was counted a few times. J is TRBJ2-7 and V is TRBV5-1; possible D gene TRBD2, 6 bases. The CDR3 spans 13 residues. Between the trimmed V and J ends, which lost 4 bases and 2 bases, there was a span of 10 bases. CDR1 and CDR2 from the germline V gene are SGHRS and YFSETQ. The CDR3 DNA reads as TGCGCCAGCAGCGCCTCGGGGGCCTACGAGCAGTACTTC. Translated: CASSASGAYEQYF.

This clonotype was seen ten or more times. The chain uses TRBV28 and TRBJ2-2; possibly TRBD1 for D (5 bases). The V end lost 2 bases, the J end lost 0 bases, and 7 bases lay between the germline ends. The CDR3 spans 15 residues. The germline V gene encodes CDR1 MDHEN and CDR2 SYDVKM. The DNA for the CDR3 is TGTGCCAGCAGTTTAGCAGGGACGAACACCGGGGAGCTGTTTTTT. It translates to CASSLAGTNTGELFF. Filled out from reference TRBV28 and TRBJ2-2, the complete variable domain reads DVKVTQSSRYLVKRTGEKVFLECVQDMDHENMFWYRQDPGLGLRLIYFSYDVKMKEKGDIPEGYSVSREKKERFSLILESASTNQTSMYLCASSLAGTNTGELFFGEGSRLTVL.

This clonotype was observed many times. The chain couples TRBV12-3 or TRBV12-4 to TRBJ1-1, with 7 bases lining up with TRBD1. Trimming at V came to 6 bases and at J to 4 bases, leaving 5 bases not matched to a gene. The CDR3 is made up of 13 amino acids. DNA of the CDR3: TGTGCCAGCAGATTTACAGGGGCCACTGAAGCTTTCTTT. Amino acids: CASRFTGATEAFF.

This clonotype occurred many times. The chain joins TRBV7-9 to TRBJ2-7; possibly TRBD2 for D (6 bases). This CDR3 has 15 residues. Germline V CDR1 and CDR2: SEHNR, FQNEAQ (reference sequence). V lost 5 bases and J 0 bases, leaving 14 bases between the germline ends. The chain's CDR3 is CASSRMWGVSYEQYF. DNA for the CDR3: TGTGCCAGCAGCCGCATGTGGGGGGTCTCCTACGAGCAGTACTTC.

In its sample, this clonotype was seen many times. V usage is TRBV24-1 and J usage is TRBJ2-3; TRBD2 matches 11 bases. The CDR3 totals 16 residues. V trimming: 3 bases; J trimming: 0 bases; junction bases outside the gene matches: 1. The V gene's germline CDR1 is KGHDR and CDR2 SFDVKD. The CDR3 nucleotides are TGTGCCACCAGTGATCGGACTAGCGGGAGCACAGATACGCAGTATTTT. It yields the protein CATSDRTSGSTDTQYF.

This clonotype has a handful of counts. V and J are TRBV28 and TRBJ2-7; 8 positions agree with TRBD1. The CDR3 extends over 14 amino acids. Germline loops: CDR1 MDHEN, CDR2 SYDVKM. V trimming: 4 bases; J trimming: 3 bases; junction bases outside the gene matches: 5. CDR3 in DNA: TGTGCCAGCAGTTCCCCGGGACAGGTCTACGAGCAGTACTTC. Encoded protein: CASSSPGQVYEQYF. The variable domain in full, with the rest retrieved from reference TRBV28 and TRBJ2-7, is DVKVTQSSRYLVKRTGEKVFLECVQDMDHENMFWYRQDPGLGLRLIYFSYDVKMKEKGDIPEGYSVSREKKERFSLILESASTNQTSMYLCASSSPGQVYEQYFGPGTRLTVT.

This clonotype was counted a few times. This sequence joins TRBV5-1 and TRBJ2-7; D call uncertain. Germline values: CDR1 SGHRS, CDR2 YFSETQ. V dropped 0 bases and J dropped 2 bases, with 9 bases sitting between them. This CDR3 is built from 14 residues. The CDR3 sequence: CASSLGGPTYEQYF. CDR3 coding DNA: TGCGCCAGCAGCTTGGGGGGTCCAACCTACGAGCAGTACTTC. Based on the CDR3 plus reference TRBV5-1 and TRBJ2-7, the full variable domain is KAGVTQTPRYLIKTRGQQVTLSCSPISGHRSVSWYQQTPGQGLQFLFEYFSETQRNKGNFPGRFSGRQFSNSRSEMNVSTLELGDSALYLCASSLGGPTYEQYFGPGTRLTVT.

In its sample, this clonotype was seen many times. The rearrangement joins TRBV20-1 to TRBJ2-5; the D is unclear. Trimming pared 5 bases from V and 1 base from J, leaving 11 bases between. Looked up from germline, CDR1 is DFQATT and CDR2 is SNEGSKA (reference sequence). The CDR3 contains 13 residues. In DNA, the CDR3 is TGCAGTGCTCCGAAGGGCAGCCAAGAGACCCAGTACTTC. This codes for CSAPKGSQETQYF.

This clonotype was observed a few times. This chain connects TRBV24-1 to TRBJ2-6; D gene uncertain. Per germline, CDR1 KGHDR and CDR2 SFDVKD. This CDR3 comprises 13 residues. Trimming removed 9 bases at V and 2 bases at J, with 7 bases between. The CDR3 protein is CATRSAGANVLTF. The CDR3 DNA is TGTGCCACCCGATCGGCTGGGGCCAACGTCCTGACTTTC.

This clonotype was recorded a few times. The chain couples TRBV19 to TRBJ1-4; possible D gene TRBD1, 5 bases. Germline lookup yields CDR1 LNHDA and CDR2 SQIVND (reference sequence). CDR3 length: 14 residues. Trimming removed 5 bases from V and 7 bases from J, with 14 bases in between. The CDR3 is CASSRLGTREKLFF. The CDR3 nucleotides read TGTGCCAGTAGTCGCCTCGGGACTCGTGAAAAACTGTTTTTT.

This clonotype was found many times. The rearrangement uses TRBV7-2 and TRBJ2-2; TRBD1 aligns across 9 bases. With 2 bases clipped from V and 3 bases from J, the junction kept 1 base outside the gene matches. This CDR3 has 15 amino acids. Germline V lookup: CDR1 SGHTA, CDR2 FQGNSA. The chain's CDR3 is CASSLRTGDTGELFF. For the CDR3, the DNA is TGTGCCAGCAGCTTAAGGACAGGGGACACCGGGGAGCTGTTTTTT.

In its sample, this clonotype was seen many times. V usage is TRBV20-1 and J usage is TRBJ2-7, with unresolved D. This CDR3 is 11 amino acids long. The V end lost 1 base, the J end lost 4 bases, and 5 bases lay between the germline ends. Germline CDR1 is DFQATT and CDR2 is SNEGSKA (reference sequence). CDR3 bases: TGCAGTGCTAGAGGGCAGTACGAGCAGTACTTC. This gives the protein CSARGQYEQYF.

The rearrangement joins TRBV4-1 to TRBJ1-2; D perhaps matches TRBD1 (5 bases). The CDR3 has 15 residues. Germline lookup yields CDR1 MGHRA and CDR2 YSYEKL. V dropped 3 bases and J dropped 1 base, with 12 bases sitting between them. CDR3: CASSHGPGGNYGYTF. CDR3 nucleotide sequence: TGCGCCAGCAGCCACGGGCCGGGGGGTAACTATGGCTACACCTTC.

The chain uses TRBV18 and TRBJ1-1, with TRBD1 matching over 11 bases. The germline V gene encodes CDR1 KGHSH and CDR2 LQKENI. V lost 3 bases, J lost 6 bases, and 3 bases stayed unmatched. The CDR3 has 14 amino acids. The CDR3 is CASSPDRGLAEAFF. CDR3 DNA sequence: TGTGCCAGCTCACCGGACAGGGGGCTTGCTGAAGCTTTCTTT.

The chain carries TRBV12-3 or TRBV12-4 and TRBJ2-3, with D hard to call. V was clipped by 1 base and J by 0 bases, with 11 bases between them. This CDR3 has 16 residues. In nucleotides, the CDR3 is TGTGCCAGCAGTTTAGGCCCGCCGTCTAGCACAGATACGCAGTATTTT. Its translation is CASSLGPPSSTDTQYF.

This clonotype was picked up many times. The chain uses TRBV5-5 and TRBJ2-1; no firm D call. The CDR3 contains 15 residues. The germline gives CDR1 SGHKS, CDR2 YYEKEE (reference sequence). The V gene lost 2 bases and the J gene lost 5 bases, with 14 bases spanning the gap. This chain's CDR3 is CASSFSYITDNEQFF. The CDR3 region has the DNA TGTGCCAGCAGCTTCTCATACATCACGGACAATGAGCAGTTCTTC.

This clonotype was seen many times. This chain joins TRBV6-5 and TRBJ1-5; 7 positions agree with TRBD1. The CDR3 spans 16 residues. Germline V lookup: CDR1 MNHEY, CDR2 SVGAGI. Germline trimming cut 4 bases from V and 6 bases from J; bases unmatched to any gene: 12. For the CDR3, the DNA is TGTGCCAGCAGTTTCCCCGGGTGGCAGGGGGGTCAGCCCCAGCATTTT. It yields the protein CASSFPGWQGGQPQHF.